This TCR beta chain emerged from a study of blood T cells in healthy people across ages. As for this clonotype: A junction end diverges from the germline sequence, so it may reflect a read error.

There are 14 residues in the CDR3. Germline loops: CDR1 MNHNS, CDR2 SASEGT. It was with a sample-barcoded 5' primer and a J-beta primer mix that a second PCR of about 6 to 12 cycles was run. Each CDR3 protein gets one entry after TCRdb re-called the 5' RACE reads with MiXCR. The repertoire holds more than 1,000,000 distinct CDR3 sequences, with almost 25% as singletons. The same sample was also studied in work on T cells of mothers and their children. In that study: Samples came from a few healthy Caucasian mothers and their six children.

The V and J genes are TRBV6-1 and TRBJ1-6; the D is unclear. The sequence was obtained from a girl under 10 years old in good health. The sample was blood. CDR3 loop: CAGRNDNLGSPLHF. As DNA, the CDR3 is TGTGCCGGCAGAAATGACAATCTCGGTTCACCCCTCCACTTT.